The rows below give T cell receptor beta chains drawn from one sample of a study of human T cells and chemical hapten exposure. MiXCR was run by TCRdb on the RACE reads, yielding one entry per CDR3 protein. The data show tens of thousands of distinct CDR3 sequences, around 11% seen once. This specimen consisted of whole blood, obtained in connection with sensitization to the hapten diphenylcyclopropenone (DPC). These receptors all come from a woman aged 25 to 39 with alopecia areata. Some clones in this sample may be carry-over from other donors' samples. Both conserved end residues are part of each CDR3. D genes are given only for firm matches. The listing skips clone size in some rows; elsewhere it reads once, few, many or a size class.

TRBV7-9	TRBJ1-1	many	TRBD1	CASSLEGQGARAFF	TGTGCCAGCAGCTTAGAGGGACAGGGTGCGAGGGCTTTCTTT
TRBV3-1	TRBJ1-3	many	NA	CASSPDSAAIYF	TGTGCCAGCAGCCCCGACAGCGCCGCCATATATTTT
TRBV12-3/TRBV12-4	TRBJ2-5	many	NA	CASSYGDGPGETQYF	TGTGCCAGCAGTTACGGGGACGGTCCGGGGGAGACCCAGTACTTC
TRBV4-2	TRBJ1-1	many	NA	CASSQVVTGNTEAFF	TGTGCCAGCAGCCAAGTGGTTACAGGAAACACTGAAGCTTTCTTT
TRBV2	TRBJ2-1	many	NA	CASHRSYNEQFF	TGTGCCAGCCATCGCTCCTACAATGAGCAGTTCTTC
TRBV29-1	TRBJ2-1	NA	NA	CSVALLQGWQFF	TGCAGCGTTGCCCTCTTACAGGGATGGCAGTTCTTC
TRBV7-7	TRBJ2-3	many	NA	CASSNQQGGTQYF	TGTGCTAGCAGCAACCAACAGGGAGGTACGCAGTATTTT
TRBV28	TRBJ2-5	NA	NA	CASSSSEILQETQYF	NA
TRBV11-2	TRBJ2-1	few	NA	CASSFTGSQEQFF	TGTGCCAGCAGCTTTACAGGGTCCCAGGAGCAGTTCTTC
TRBV7-2	TRBJ1-1	few	NA	CASSLSSGALKGGTEAFF	TGTGCCAGCAGCTTAAGTAGCGGGGCCCTAAAAGGGGGCACTGAAGCTTTCTTT